This T cell receptor (beta chain) is from a study of T cells in Graves' hyperthyroidism and ophthalmopathy. It was RNA transcripts that yielded the amplified TCR beta CDR3 regions. A set of HTBI primers served as the primers for a first-round RT-PCR of the TCR CDR3. TCRdb re-called the multiplex PCR reads through MiXCR, storing one row per CDR3 protein. The sample lists 490,000 or so distinct CDR3 sequences; about 16% were seen once. Trimming took off 1 base at V and 4 bases at J, with 10 bases between the two ends. From germline, CDR1 is SGHTA and CDR2 FQGNSA. The CDR3 covers 14 residues. This clonotype showed up many times.

The J gene is TRBJ2-5, the V gene TRBV7-2, with D possibly matching TRBD1 (6 bases). This receptor was identified in a young woman with Graves' ophthalmopathy. Sequencing was done on a sample of blood. The CDR3 nucleotides are TGTGCCAGCAGCTTAGGGCCCAGGGGAGAGACCCAGTACTTC. Residues: CASSLGPRGETQYF.